This T cell receptor (beta chain) is drawn from a study of blood T cells in healthy people across ages. This CDR3 is 14 amino acids long. The germline V gene has CDR1 SGHTA and CDR2 FQGNSA. With V trimmed by 6 bases and J by 9 bases, 11 bases remained unmatched. As for this clonotype: This clone may be a read error of a much larger clone one base away.

Each donor's blood draw was 7.5 to 10 milliliters of peripheral blood. A sample-barcoded 5' primer and a J-beta primer mix were used in a second PCR of roughly 7 to 11 cycles. A template-switch adaptor that had 12 random nucleotides put a tag on each cDNA molecule. TCRdb fed the 5' RACE reads into MiXCR, producing one record per CDR3 protein. Of roughly 680,000 distinct CDR3 sequences listed, about 21% are singletons. The specimen was blood. This receptor was identified in a man aged 65 to 79 in good health. The chain combines TRBV7-2 with TRBJ2-1, with 7 nucleotides matching TRBD1. The DNA for the CDR3 is TGTGCCAGCAGTCGTACTCGACAGGGTTGTGAGCAGTTCTTC. Amino acids: CASSRTRQGCEQFF.